These T cell receptor beta chains were read from a single sample in a study of blood T cell repertoires in COVID-19. Here immunoSEQ multiplex PCR was the method, and the copy in TCRdb shows in-frame clones only, minus some. The table has about 190,000 clones, around 90% seen once; the top ten hold 0.62%. The sample comprised peripheral blood. Receptors were obtained from a man in his fifties with acute or convalescent COVID-19. Each CDR3 is given with its conserved first and last residue.

>TRBV27|TRBJ2-2
CASSYIGTLNTGELFF
>TRBV6-5|TRBJ2-3
CASSYVAGRTDTQYF
>TRBV30|TRBJ2-2
CAWSGLSTGELFF
>TRBV6-6|TRBJ1-1
CASSEWTGEAFF
>TRBV10-3|TRBJ1-2
CAISESPWSNYGYTF
>TRBV6-5|TRBJ1-2
CASSRQGDGYTF
>TRBV28|TRBJ1-1
CASRLRQMNTEAFF
>TRBV18|TRBJ1-5
CASSPGGLTQPQHF
>TRBV6-6|TRBJ1-2
CASSSQTIGYTF
>TRBV9|TRBJ2-3
CASSDPGDGGDTQYF
>TRBV5-1|TRBJ2-3
CASSFSGDLADTQYF
>TRBV2|TRBJ1-1
CASSVQGWGAFF
>TRBV6-6|TRBJ2-3
CASTAGPRQYF
>TRBV2|TRBJ1-1
CASTFQRTEAFF
>TRBV7-2|TRBJ2-1
CASSLAPPYLHEQFF
>TRBV11-2|TRBJ1-2
CASRPFGNYGYTF
>TRBV5-1|TRBJ2-3
CASSLASSGGTDTQYF
>TRBV6-4|TRBJ1-2
CASSSRAGVDGYTF
>TRBV5-1|TRBJ2-3
CASSQTPLGTSGQTDTQYF
>TRBV30|TRBJ2-5
CAWSRGSPETQYF
>TRBV5-1|TRBJ2-7
CASSTGQGVSYEQYF
>TRBV27|TRBJ2-1
CASTEHGFGYNEQFF
>TRBV24-1|TRBJ2-1
CATNGGGSYNEQFF
>TRBV7-9|TRBJ2-1
CASSLTQGANEQFF
>TRBV6-4|TRBJ2-2
CASRRQGNTGELFF
>TRBV5-5|TRBJ1-2
CASSLSVGRYYGYTF
>TRBV23-1|TRBJ2-5
CASSQPTSGGAPVQGTQYF
>TRBV19|TRBJ1-5
CASTYSNQPQHF
>TRBV6-5|TRBJ2-5
CASSYYSGGAIETQYF
>TRBV5-5|TRBJ1-4
CASSYSEKLFF
>TRBV30|TRBJ2-2
CAWDIRRGAGELFF
>TRBV19|TRBJ1-5
CASSITGVSNQPQHF
>TRBV28|TRBJ1-3
CASTPAAASGNTIYF
>TRBV18|TRBJ2-3
CASSPTSGSSDTQYF
>TRBV19|TRBJ2-4
CASSIRLAGNIQYF
>TRBV6-5|TRBJ1-6
CASSYSPNVDNSPLHF
>TRBV18|TRBJ1-4
CASSPSVEEKLFF
>TRBV5-1|TRBJ2-2
CASRLAGNQYGELFF
>TRBV9|TRBJ1-1
CASSDETGPEAFF
>TRBV2|TRBJ2-2
CASSVGLGTGELFF
>TRBV7-2|TRBJ2-1
CASSNQRLGGEQFF
>TRBV3-1/TRBV3-2|TRBJ1-4
CASSQGGVQEKLFF
>TRBV29-1|TRBJ1-1
CSVATGSNTEAFF
>TRBV28|TRBJ2-7
CASSPPARVDEQYF
>TRBV27|TRBJ1-2
CASSGPYGYTF
>TRBV18|TRBJ1-1
CASSPQRTGANTEAFF
>TRBV5-6|TRBJ2-3
CASRLSGGDTQYF
>TRBV6-6|TRBJ1-4
CASSWGDRGREKLFF
>TRBV6-2/TRBV6-3|TRBJ2-7
CASSYGGGGYEQYF
>TRBV29-1|TRBJ2-2
CSVDSGGSTGELFF
>TRBV6-5|TRBJ2-5
CASYGTRGETQYF
>TRBV2|TRBJ1-5
CASSEASVSNQPQHF
>TRBV6-5|TRBJ2-7
CASSYSFTSSYEQYF
>TRBV18|TRBJ1-4
CASSPGQPGTNEKLFF
>TRBV12-5|TRBJ2-2
CASGLFGSTGELFF